This T cell receptor (beta chain) appears in the sequencing data of a study of T cell responses to AZD1222 COVID-19 vaccine. Study results and limitations: CD4 TCRs covered the whole spike, strongest at regions 160-218 and 743-854. Repertoires were collected only later (after the peak T cell response had occurred).

This clone is medium-sized (0.01 to 0.1%) in the sample. Antigen specificity is unknown. Sequencing used immunoSEQ multiplex PCR; TCRdb keeps in-frame clones, though not all of them. Found here are some 96,000 clones, around nine tenths of them singletons; the top ten hold around 15%. The source material was peripheral blood, sampled on day 0 of AZD1222 vaccination. The sequence derives from an adult in good health.

CDR3 in amino acids: CASRLPGTHQETQYF. The DNA of the CDR3 is TGTGCCAGCAGATTACCTGGGACACACCAAGAGACCCAGTACTTC. The chain couples TRBV7-9 to TRBJ2-5, with a tentative D call TRBD1 (6 bases). Trimming removed 6 bases from V and 0 bases from J, with 14 bases in between. The CDR3 runs 15 residues. Germline values: CDR1 SEHNR, CDR2 FQNEAQ (reference sequence).